This TCR beta chain derives from a study of T cells in Graves' hyperthyroidism and ophthalmopathy. General study points: Ophthalmopathy was predicted by the model a median of about 6.7 months ahead of onset.

This clonotype has ten or more counts. No antigen is known for it. PBMCs were sourced from 9 to 10 ml fresh peripheral blood. Amplified TCR beta CDR3 regions came from RNA transcripts. The HTBI primer set served for first-round RT-PCR of the TCR CDR3. One entry per CDR3 protein results from TCRdb running MiXCR on the multiplex PCR reads. The sample lists 450,000 to 550,000 distinct CDR3 sequences; about 24% were seen once. This TCR was recovered from a woman aged 25 to 39 with Graves' ophthalmopathy. The specimen sequenced was blood.

The CDR3: CASSKWGQENTEAFF. The CDR3 DNA follows: TGTGCCAGCAGTAAATGGGGACAGGAGAACACTGAAGCTTTCTTT. The chain carries TRBV6-1 and TRBJ1-1; 8 positions match TRBD1. Germline V gives CDR1 MNHNS, CDR2 SASEGT. This CDR3 has 15 amino acids. Trimming removed 5 bases from V and 1 base from J; junction bases left unmatched: 6.